Sequencing of this TCR beta chain was carried out in a study of monozygotic twins with inflammatory bowel disease. Overall study findings and caveats: Repertoire likeness was no different across concordant and discordant twins, perhaps owing to restricted power. Separate T cell subtypes could not be resolved from one another.

From the 5' RACE reads, TCRdb lists one entry per CDR3 protein and no DNA. The sample totals around 450,000 distinct CDR3 sequences; its top ten clones hold approximately 2.4%. Whole blood supplied total RNA, and T cells were not sorted. Points on this clonotype: Its antigen is still unknown.

Sequenced: blood. This sequence originates from a human donor with ulcerative colitis or Crohn's disease, or a healthy co-twin of an affected twin (not recorded which).

CDR3 amino acids: CASSSRAVRAQYF. The V and J genes are TRBV7-2 and TRBJ2-5; as DNA is missing, the TRBD2 call by TCRdb cannot be tested. The length of the CDR3 is 13 residues. Germline lookup yields CDR1 SGHTA and CDR2 FQGNSA. The complete variable domain, with remaining parts taken from reference TRBV7-2 and TRBJ2-5, reads GAGVSQSPSNKVTEKGKDVELRCDPISGHTALYWYRQSLGQGLEFLIYFQGNSAPDKSGLPSDRFSAERTGGSVSTLTIQRTQQEDSAVYLCASSSRAVRAQYFGPGTRLLVL.